This TCR beta chain was sequenced for a study of cytomegalovirus exposure and HLA in healthy donors. The study, taken as a whole, reports: The sole available immune exposure information was CMV serostatus.

Amplification used 60 Vbeta primers and 13 Jbeta primers. Produced via immunoSEQ multiplex PCR; TCRdb's table is partial and in-frame only. The sample holds 180,000 or so clones, 60% to 80% seen once. CDR3 length equals 15 residues. V was pared by 6 bases and J by 6 bases, with 6 bases of the junction left unmatched. The germline V gene encodes CDR1 WNHNN and CDR2 SYGVQD (reference sequence). On this clone: Its target is unknown.

This TCR was recovered from a woman in her thirties or forties in good health and CMV-seropositive. The chain has TRBV10-1 and TRBJ2-2; 11 bases agree with TRBD1. The sample taken for sequencing was PBMCs. The CDR3 nucleotides are TGCGCCAGCAGACCCGGGACAGGGGGTCCCGGGGAGCTGTTTTTT. It specifies CASRPGTGGPGELFF.